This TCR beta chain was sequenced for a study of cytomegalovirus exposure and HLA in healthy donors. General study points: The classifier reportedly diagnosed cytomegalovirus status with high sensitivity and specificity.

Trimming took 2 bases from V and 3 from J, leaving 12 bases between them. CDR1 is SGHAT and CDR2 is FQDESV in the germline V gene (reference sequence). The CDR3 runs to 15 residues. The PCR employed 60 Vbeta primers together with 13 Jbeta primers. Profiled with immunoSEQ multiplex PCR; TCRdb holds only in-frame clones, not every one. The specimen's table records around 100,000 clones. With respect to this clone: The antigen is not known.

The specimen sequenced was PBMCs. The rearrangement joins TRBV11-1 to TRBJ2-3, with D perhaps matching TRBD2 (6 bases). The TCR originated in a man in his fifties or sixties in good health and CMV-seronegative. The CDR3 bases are TGTGCCAGCAGCTTAACCGGGAGTGTGACAGATACGCAGTATTTT. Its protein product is CASSLTGSVTDTQYF.